The clone carrying this T cell receptor (beta chain) was detected a few times. This record comes from a study of cytomegalovirus exposure and HLA in healthy donors. Clones were read by immunoSEQ multiplex PCR, and TCRdb kept only the in-frame ones, dropping some. The data hold around 140,000 clones, with about 88% observed a single time. Sequencing used PBMCs. This TCR was recovered from a man younger than 35 in good health and CMV-seropositive.

The CDR3 sequence: CAWTGQPKETQYF. The CDR3 DNA reads TGTGCCTGGACTGGACAGCCCAAAGAGACCCAGTACTTC. The rearrangement links TRBV30 to TRBJ2-5, with a possible D match to TRBD1 (6 bases). The CDR3 is made up of 13 amino acids. V dropped 4 bases and J dropped 3 bases, with 12 bases sitting between them. Germline-derived CDR1 and CDR2 are GTSNPN and SVGIG (reference sequence).